Presented here are 6 T cell receptor beta chains from one specimen sequenced in a study of blood T cell repertoires in COVID-19. The assay was immunoSEQ multiplex PCR, and TCRdb's table has in-frame clones only and misses some. This sample has over 250,000 clones, with approximately 85% found just once. Sample: peripheral blood. These receptors came from a woman in her 30s with acute or convalescent COVID-19.

The chain's CDR3 is CATSSRTARSGANVLTF. The CDR3 DNA is TGTGCCACCAGTTCCAGGACAGCGCGCTCTGGGGCCAACGTCCTGACTTTC. V gene TRBV24-1 combines with J gene TRBJ2-6, with a tentative D call TRBD1 (6 bases). Germline V lookup: CDR1 KGHDR, CDR2 SFDVKD. The CDR3 contains 17 residues. Trimming pared 6 bases from V and 0 bases from J, leaving 14 bases between.

The chain is built from TRBV7-9 and TRBJ2-3; TRBD1 matches at 10 bases. Germline V gene sequence: CDR1 SEHNR, CDR2 FQNEAQ (reference sequence). V gave up 5 bases and J gave up 5 bases; unmatched junction bases: 10. CDR3 length: 16 amino acids. This chain's CDR3 is CASSPVPGQGRDTQYF. Written as DNA, the CDR3 is TGTGCCAGCAGCCCAGTACCGGGACAGGGGCGAGATACGCAGTATTTT.

The chain joins TRBV5-8 to TRBJ1-2; 7 positions agree with TRBD1. Looked up from germline, CDR1 is SGHTS and CDR2 is YDEGEE. The CDR3 length is 14 residues. The V segment lost 3 bases and the J segment 0 bases; nucleotides outside the gene matches: 2. The CDR3 loop reads CASSWGQSNYGYTF. CDR3 nucleotide sequence: TGTGCCAGCAGCTGGGGACAGTCTAACTATGGCTACACCTTC. The whole variable domain, remainder taken from reference TRBV5-8 and TRBJ1-2, is EAGVTQSPTHLIKTRGQQATLRCSPISGHTSVYWYQQALGLGLQFLLWYDEGEERNRGNFPPRFSGRQFPNYSSELNVNALELEDSALYLCASSWGQSNYGYTFGSGTRLTVV.

In this sample, this clone turned up once. This sequence joins TRBV7-2 and TRBJ1-5, with 7 nucleotides matching TRBD1. The CDR3 contains 14 residues. CDR1 and CDR2 (germline): SGHTA, FQGNSA. J lost 3 bases, V lost 5 bases, and 4 bases had no gene match. CDR3 region: CASSDDRVNQPQHF. The CDR3 region has the DNA TGTGCCAGCAGCGACGACAGGGTCAATCAGCCCCAGCATTTT.

The V call is TRBV2, the J call TRBJ2-3; 9 nucleotides align to TRBD2. Germline CDR1 and CDR2: SNHLY and FYNNEI. Trimming took 3 bases from V and 5 from J; bases not matched to a gene: 6. This CDR3 has 15 residues. The CDR3 DNA reads as TGTGCCAGCAGTGATTGGGGACTAGCTTTAGATACGCAGTATTTT. Translating it yields CASSDWGLALDTQYF.

The chain couples TRBV7-2 to TRBJ1-2; D ambiguous. The V and J ends lost 5 bases and 1 base respectively, with 11 bases between them. CDR1 SGHTA and CDR2 FQGNSA come from the germline V gene. CDR3 size: 14 residues. The CDR3 DNA is TGTGCCAGCAGCGATCGACTGAGTAACTATGGCTACACCTTC. Protein sequence: CASSDRLSNYGYTF.